This T cell receptor beta chain derives from a study of spatial heterogeneity in lung cancer. This clonotype showed up many times. Its antigen remains unknown. The V gene's germline CDR1 is SGHRS and CDR2 YFSETQ. This CDR3 spans 15 amino acids. Trimming stripped 1 base from V and 9 bases from J, with 17 bases between. This sample's time point: sample taken at primary tumor resection. General study points: Tumoral mutation counts were tracked by counts of expanded intratumoral alpha and beta TCRs.

TCRdb re-analysed the 5' RACE reads in MiXCR, keeping a single row per CDR3 protein. Among nearly 25,000 distinct CDR3 sequences listed, roughly 9% were seen once. The genes are TRBV5-1 and TRBJ2-1, with D possibly TRBD1 on 5 matching bases. This TCR was recovered from a male donor with early-stage non-small cell lung cancer. Sequenced here: lung tumor tissue, sampled at surgery. This chain's CDR3 is CASSLTPIADSEQFF. The CDR3 DNA follows: TGCGCCAGCAGCTTGACACCGATAGCCGACAGTGAGCAGTTCTTC.